This T cell receptor beta chain was captured by sequencing in a study of T cell repertoires in cytomegalovirus infection. TCRdb analysed the reads with MiXCR anew, one entry per CDR3 protein. The sample records around 740,000 distinct CDR3 sequences, about 40% being singletons. Trimming took off 1 base at V and 6 bases at J, with 13 bases between the two ends. The CDR3 loop spans 15 amino acids. Germline V gene sequence: CDR1 SGHVS, CDR2 FQNEAQ. Material: PBMCs. The chain couples TRBV7-8 to TRBJ1-5; D is undetermined. The source of this sequence is a human donor in good health (CMV status not recorded). Some clones in this sample may be carry-over from other donors' samples. CDR3 amino acids: CASSLDPAPGQPQHF. The CDR3 DNA reads TGTGCCAGCAGCTTAGATCCAGCGCCTGGTCAGCCCCAGCATTTT.